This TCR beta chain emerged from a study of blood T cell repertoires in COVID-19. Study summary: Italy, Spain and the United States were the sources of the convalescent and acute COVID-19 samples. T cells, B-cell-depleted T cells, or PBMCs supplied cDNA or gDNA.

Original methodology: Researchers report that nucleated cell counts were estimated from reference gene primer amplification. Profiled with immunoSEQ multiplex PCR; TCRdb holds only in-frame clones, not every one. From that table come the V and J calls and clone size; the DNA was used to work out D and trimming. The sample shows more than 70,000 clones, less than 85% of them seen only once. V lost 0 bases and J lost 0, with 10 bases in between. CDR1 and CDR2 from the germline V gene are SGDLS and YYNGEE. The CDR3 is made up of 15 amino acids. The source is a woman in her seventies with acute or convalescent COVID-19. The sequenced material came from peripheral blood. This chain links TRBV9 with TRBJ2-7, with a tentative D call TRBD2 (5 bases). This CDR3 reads CASSVATGSSYEQYF. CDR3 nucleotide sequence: TGTGCCAGCAGCGTAGCTACGGGGAGCTCCTACGAGCAGTACTTC.